Below are 32 T cell receptor beta chains sequenced from a single sample in a study of blood T cell repertoires in COVID-19. Data came from immunoSEQ multiplex PCR; TCRdb stores just in-frame clones and leaves some out. This sample has 250,000 to 350,000 clones, with around 88% found just once. The sample was PBMCs or T cells enriched from blood (not recorded which). These receptors all stem from a woman in her 40s who had recovered from COVID-19.

The chain combines TRBV20-1 with TRBJ2-5, with D unclear. V was cut by 5 bases and J by 2 bases, with 6 bases left in between. Germline values: CDR1 DFQATT, CDR2 SNEGSKA (reference sequence). The length of the CDR3 is 11 residues. CDR3 sequence: CSASDQETQYF. In DNA form, the CDR3 reads TGCAGTGCTTCAGATCAAGAGACCCAGTACTTC.

In DNA, the CDR3 is TGTGCCAGCAGTTCCTTATCGGACAGGGCCTATGGCTACACCTTC. This codes for CASSSLSDRAYGYTF. The genes are TRBV6-5 and TRBJ1-2, with TRBD1 matching over 8 bases. The germline CDR1 and CDR2 sequences are MNHEY and SVGAGI. The CDR3 is 15 residues long. Germline trimming cut 4 bases from V and 4 bases from J; bases unmatched to any gene: 8.

V usage is TRBV2 and J usage is TRBJ1-1; no clear D gene. Trimming stripped 7 bases from V and 4 bases from J, with 13 bases between. CDR3 size: 13 residues. The germline V gene has CDR1 SNHLY and CDR2 FYNNEI. The CDR3: CASKLPLGTEAFF. DNA for the CDR3: TGTGCCAGCAAGCTACCCCTCGGCACTGAAGCTTTCTTT.

This chain uses TRBV7-3 with TRBJ2-1; 9 nucleotides agree with TRBD2. The ends lost 5 bases at V and 8 bases at J; junction bases unmatched: 10. The germline V gene has CDR1 SGHTA and CDR2 FQGTGA. The length of the CDR3 is 15 residues. CDR3 sequence reads: CASSPAEGLAYEQFF. The CDR3 coding sequence is TGTGCCAGCAGCCCGGCAGAGGGACTAGCCTATGAGCAGTTCTTC.

The genes are TRBV18 and TRBJ1-2; 8 bases line up with TRBD1. This CDR3 comprises 14 residues. Trimming took 5 bases from V and 8 from J; bases not matched to a gene: 10. Germline-derived CDR1 and CDR2 are KGHSH and LQKENI. CDR3 coding DNA: TGTGCCAGCTCATCGACAGGGGAGACGGTCGGCTACACCTTC. This codes for CASSSTGETVGYTF.

The chain uses TRBV7-6 and TRBJ2-6; maybe TRBD1 (7 bases). From germline, CDR1 is SGHVS and CDR2 FNYEAQ. This CDR3 has 18 amino acids. The germline V and J ends were trimmed by 4 bases and 0 bases, with 16 bases remaining between them. For the CDR3, the DNA is TGTGCCAGCAGCTCCCAGGGGGGCTCGCTCTCTGGGGCCAACGTCCTGACTTTC. Protein: CASSSQGGSLSGANVLTF.

The chain combines TRBV30 with TRBJ2-1; no clear D gene. Germline lookup yields CDR1 GTSNPN and CDR2 SVGIG (reference sequence). Trimming pared 3 bases from V and 7 bases from J, leaving 7 bases between. This CDR3 comprises 11 residues. Here the CDR3 DNA reads TGTGCCTGGAGGTTGAGGAATGAGCAGTTCTTC. Translating gives CAWRLRNEQFF.

The chain combines TRBV30 with TRBJ2-7; 8 nucleotides align to TRBD1. The CDR3 contains 14 residues. Germline-derived CDR1 and CDR2 are GTSNPN and SVGIG (reference sequence). The V segment lost 0 bases and the J segment 5 bases; nucleotides outside the gene matches: 6. CDR3 sequence: CAWSVGQGFHEQYF. The CDR3 region has the DNA TGTGCCTGGAGTGTAGGACAGGGATTCCACGAGCAGTACTTC.

This clone turned up a few times. The chain has TRBV5-6 and TRBJ2-4; possibly TRBD1 for D (5 bases). The V and J ends lost 3 bases and 2 bases respectively, with 9 bases between them. The CDR3 is 14 residues long. Germline V CDR1 and CDR2: SGHDT, YYEEEE. For the CDR3, the DNA is TGTGCCAGCAGCTCTCAGGGAACCAAAAACATTCAGTACTTC. Protein product: CASSSQGTKNIQYF.

A word on this clone: The junction departs from germline at one end; a sequencing error may be responsible. The gene calls are TRBV7-2 and TRBJ2-3, with TRBD2 identical over 10 bases. The CDR3 has 15 residues. Germline-derived CDR1 and CDR2 are SGHTA and FQGNSA. The CDR3 spells CASSLAGVSADTQYF. The CDR3 region has the DNA TGTGCCAGCAGCCTAGCGGGAGTCAGCGCAGATACGCAGTATTTT. Variable domain in full (rest from reference TRBV7-2 and TRBJ2-3): GAGVSQSPSNKVTEKGKDVELRCDPISGHTALYWYRQSLGQGLEFLIYFQGNSAPDKSGLPSDRFSAERTGGSVSTLTIQRTQQEDSAVYLCASSLAGVSADTQYFGPGTRLTVL.

The V and J genes are TRBV9 and TRBJ2-1; 13 bases match TRBD2. Germline values: CDR1 SGDLS, CDR2 YYNGEE. The ends lost 0 bases at V and 5 bases at J; junction bases unmatched: 2. This CDR3 is built from 16 residues. This CDR3 reads CASSVGLAGGHNEQFF. The DNA for the CDR3 is TGTGCCAGCAGCGTAGGACTAGCGGGAGGACACAATGAGCAGTTCTTC.

This clone appeared a single time. The chain joins TRBV6-5 to TRBJ2-2; TRBD1 matches at 11 bases. The trim removed 2 bases at V and 6 bases at J, leaving 5 bases unmatched. Germline values: CDR1 MNHEY, CDR2 SVGAGI. This CDR3 has 16 amino acids. The CDR3 loop reads CASSYRTGGSSGELFF. The CDR3 bases are TGTGCCAGCAGTTACCGGACAGGGGGCTCATCCGGGGAGCTGTTTTTT.

The genes are TRBV27 and TRBJ2-1; tentative D call: TRBD2 (6 bases). Germline V CDR1 and CDR2: MNHEY, SMNVEV (reference sequence). Trimming cost V 3 bases and J 8 bases, with 11 bases left between them. There are 13 residues in the CDR3. The CDR3 loop is CASSFWEEDEQFF. In nucleotides, the CDR3 is TGTGCCAGCAGTTTTTGGGAGGAAGATGAGCAGTTCTTC.

The gene calls are TRBV27 and TRBJ2-7; 8 bases map to TRBD1. The CDR3 contains 15 residues. Germline assignment: CDR1 MNHEY and CDR2 SMNVEV (reference sequence). Germline trimming cut 8 bases from V and 1 base from J; bases unmatched to any gene: 10. Here the CDR3 reads CASRTTGGTSYEQYF. The CDR3 DNA reads as TGTGCCAGCCGAACTACAGGGGGGACATCCTACGAGCAGTACTTC.

The chain has TRBV28 and TRBJ2-3, with TRBD2 matching 9 bases. This CDR3 has 19 residues. Losses at the gene ends were 1 base for V and 0 bases for J; bases not matched to a gene: 11. The germline gives CDR1 MDHEN, CDR2 SYDVKM. The CDR3 DNA follows: TGTGCCAGCAGTTTATTACAGGGTAGCGGGAGCCCCAGCACAGATACGCAGTATTTT. It yields the protein CASSLLQGSGSPSTDTQYF.

V usage is TRBV6-1 and J usage is TRBJ1-1; the D gene is possibly TRBD1 (6 bases). The CDR3 runs 14 residues. Trimming took 3 bases from V and 8 from J, leaving 16 bases between them. CDR1 and CDR2 (germline): MNHNS, SASEGT. CDR3 DNA: TGTGCCAGCAGTGAGCATATACAGGGTGTCGAAGCTTTCTTT. Residues: CASSEHIQGVEAFF.

The chain joins TRBV29-1 to TRBJ2-1; D perhaps matches TRBD1 (7 bases). The V end was cut by 8 bases, the J end by 0 bases, with 29 bases between. There are 19 residues in the CDR3. Germline CDR1 SQVTM, CDR2 ANQGSEA. The CDR3 is CSPRRDSLAAISSYNEQFF. The CDR3 region has the DNA TGCAGCCCCCGCCGGGACAGTTTAGCGGCTATAAGCTCCTACAATGAGCAGTTCTTC.

The chain uses TRBV6-1 and TRBJ1-2; D remains ambiguous. The germline gives CDR1 MNHNS, CDR2 SASEGT. The CDR3 spans 15 residues. The germline V and J ends were trimmed by 2 bases and 0 bases, with 10 bases remaining between them. In nucleotides, the CDR3 is TGTGCCAGCAGTGAATATGGAGTTTCTAACTATGGCTACACCTTC. Its protein is CASSEYGVSNYGYTF.

The chain couples TRBV6-2 or TRBV6-3 to TRBJ2-5; TRBD2 matches at 15 bases. The CDR3 contains 18 residues. Germline loops: CDR1 MNHEY, CDR2 SVGEGT. V shed 2 bases, J shed 5 bases, and the junction held 9 bases outside the gene matches. In DNA form, the CDR3 reads TGTGCCAGCAGTTACCGTGGACTAGCGGGAGGGCCACGGGAGACCCAGTACTTC. Protein sequence: CASSYRGLAGGPRETQYF.

The CDR3 loop reads CASSNRQGANTGELFF. CDR3 nucleotides: TGTGCCAGCAGCAATCGACAGGGGGCGAACACCGGGGAGCTGTTTTTT. The V call is TRBV7-2, the J call TRBJ2-2, with 9 bases that match TRBD1. V trimming: 5 bases; J trimming: 0 bases; junction bases outside the gene matches: 4. This CDR3 has 16 amino acids. From germline, CDR1 is SGHTA and CDR2 FQGNSA.

This chain links TRBV7-2 with TRBJ2-1; 7 bases fit TRBD1. CDR3 length equals 15 residues. CDR1 is SGHTA and CDR2 is FQGNSA in the germline V gene. V lost 3 bases and J lost 3; bases outside the gene matches: 5. Here the CDR3 DNA reads TGTGCCAGCAGCTTGACAGGGTTAGGCTACAATGAGCAGTTCTTC. Translated, it gives CASSLTGLGYNEQFF.

The chain has TRBV15 and TRBJ2-7, with 9 bases fitting TRBD1. CDR3 length: 14 amino acids. V trimming: 2 bases; J trimming: 7 bases; junction bases outside the gene matches: 6. CDR1 and CDR2 from the germline V gene are LNHNV and YYDKDF (reference sequence). In nucleotides, the CDR3 is TGTGCCACCAGCAGACCGGGACAGGGTCGTGAGCAGTACTTC. Protein sequence: CATSRPGQGREQYF.

This clone occurred a few times. This chain uses TRBV5-1 with TRBJ2-5, with 7 bases that match TRBD2. In germline, CDR1 is SGHRS, CDR2 YFSETQ. After removal of 4 bases from V and 3 bases from J, the junction contained 6 bases not matched to a gene. CDR3 length: 14 amino acids. CDR3 nucleotides: TGCGCCAGCAGCCCTGGTGGGACTAAAGAGACCCAGTACTTC. Its translation: CASSPGGTKETQYF.

The V gene is TRBV18, the J gene TRBJ1-6, with a tentative D call TRBD1 (5 bases). Germline V lookup: CDR1 KGHSH, CDR2 LQKENI. Trimming removed 2 bases at V and 10 bases at J, with 15 bases between. CDR3 length: 15 amino acids. The CDR3 protein is CASSPALGVESPLHF. CDR3 DNA: TGTGCCAGCTCACCAGCTTTAGGGGTTGAATCACCCCTCCACTTT.

J is TRBJ2-5 and V is TRBV7-9, with 12 bases aligning to TRBD2. Per germline, CDR1 SEHNR and CDR2 FQNEAQ (reference sequence). Trimming cost V 1 base and J 7 bases; bases outside gene matches: 13. This CDR3 has 18 residues. CDR3 coding DNA: TGTGCCAGCAGCTTAGTAGTTGCAGCACTAGCGGGAGGAAGGACCCAGTACTTC. It translates to CASSLVVAALAGGRTQYF.

The V and J genes are TRBV30 and TRBJ2-1, with TRBD2 identical over 12 bases. V was clipped by 5 bases and J by 7 bases; unmatched bases: 9. This CDR3 region has 15 residues. The germline gives CDR1 GTSNPN, CDR2 SVGIG (reference sequence). This chain's CDR3 is CAWDPGLAGRNEQFF. In DNA, the CDR3 is TGTGCCTGGGATCCGGGACTAGCGGGCCGAAATGAGCAGTTCTTC.

The chain couples TRBV7-8 to TRBJ1-1, with D perhaps TRBD1 (5 bases). Germline V lookup: CDR1 SGHVS, CDR2 FQNEAQ. This CDR3 spans 15 amino acids. Between the trimmed V and J ends, which lost 4 bases and 1 base, there was a span of 13 bases. This CDR3 reads CASSSGRVPNTEAFF. The DNA for the CDR3 is TGTGCCAGCAGCTCAGGCAGGGTGCCGAACACTGAAGCTTTCTTT.

This rearrangement joins TRBV25-1 to TRBJ2-5; D is ambiguous. V lost 1 base to trimming and J lost 7 bases, with 13 bases between them. This CDR3 region has 14 residues. Germline V gene lookup returns CDR1 MGHDK and CDR2 SYGVNS. The CDR3 is CASSELLAGGTQYF. CDR3 sequence (DNA): TGTGCCAGCAGTGAATTATTGGCTGGTGGGACCCAGTACTTC.

The gene calls are TRBV2 and TRBJ2-5; D perhaps matches TRBD1 (6 bases). V dropped 5 bases and J dropped 7 bases, with 20 bases sitting between them. The CDR3 is 15 residues long. In germline, CDR1 is SNHLY, CDR2 FYNNEI. CDR3 in amino acids: CASSPQGQGLGTQYF. DNA of the CDR3: TGTGCCAGCAGTCCTCAGGGCCAGGGGTTGGGGACCCAGTACTTC.

The chain recombines TRBV5-1 with TRBJ1-1; D gene unclear. This CDR3 region has 14 residues. V was cut by 0 bases and J by 1 base, with 7 bases left in between. Germline V gene sequence: CDR1 SGHRS, CDR2 YFSETQ. DNA for the CDR3: TGCGCCAGCAGCTTGGGCCTAGGGAACACTGAAGCTTTCTTT. This codes for CASSLGLGNTEAFF.

The chain uses TRBV6-5 and TRBJ1-4; no firm D call. CDR1 is MNHEY and CDR2 is SVGAGI in the germline V gene. The V gene lost 7 bases and the J gene lost 3 bases, with 9 bases spanning the gap. The length of the CDR3 is 13 residues. The CDR3 DNA follows: TGTGCCAGCATCGACGGGGCTAATGAAAAACTGTTTTTT. Translating it yields CASIDGANEKLFF.

This rearrangement joins TRBV10-3 to TRBJ2-1, with D maybe TRBD2 (5 bases). This CDR3 is 13 amino acids long. The ends were cut back, 10 bases at V and 7 bases at J, with 17 bases in the middle. Germline V gene lookup returns CDR1 ENHRY and CDR2 SYGVKD. Here the CDR3 reads CATEGLTSNEQFF. CDR3 DNA sequence: TGTGCCACCGAGGGCCTTACTAGTAATGAGCAGTTCTTC.